These T cell receptor beta chains were read from a single sample in a study of CD8 T cells in ankylosing spondylitis. TCRdb reprocessed the 5' RACE reads with MiXCR, giving one entry per CDR3 protein. Here the sample spans hundreds of thousands of distinct CDR3 sequences, 20% to 25% being singletons. The sequenced material came from blood, either unsorted or a sorted T cell fraction (not recorded which). The receptors shown here come from a female donor with ankylosing spondylitis or in good health (not recorded which). Each CDR3 is given with its conserved first and last residue. Each record gives: CDR3 DNA, CDR3 protein, D gene, J gene, clone size, CDR3 length, V gene. D genes are given only for firm matches. The size field is filled for only some rows; it gives once, few, many or a size class.

cdr3_nt: TGCAGCGCCCGGGTGGGGGAGGGCGGCACTGAAGCTTTCTTT; cdr3_aa: CSARVGEGGTEAFF; d_call: -; j_call: TRBJ1-1; clone_size: many; cdr3_length: 14; v_call: TRBV29-1
cdr3_nt: TGTGCCTGGAGTGTAGGCGGAGCCAATGAGCAGTTCTTC; cdr3_aa: CAWSVGGANEQFF; d_call: -; j_call: TRBJ2-1; clone_size: -; cdr3_length: 13; v_call: TRBV30
cdr3_nt: TGCAGTGCTAGGCCGAGGGGGGCGCCCCACAATGAGCAGTTCTTC; cdr3_aa: CSARPRGAPHNEQFF; d_call: -; j_call: TRBJ2-1; clone_size: many; cdr3_length: 15; v_call: TRBV20-1
cdr3_nt: TGTGCCAGCAGCTTATCGAGGGCCTACGAGAGCTACGAGCAGTACTTC; cdr3_aa: CASSLSRAYESYEQYF; d_call: -; j_call: TRBJ2-7; clone_size: -; cdr3_length: 16; v_call: TRBV7-2
cdr3_nt: TGCAGCGTGGCGGCAAATTTGAACACTGAAGCTTTCTTT; cdr3_aa: CSVAANLNTEAFF; d_call: -; j_call: TRBJ1-1; clone_size: few; cdr3_length: 13; v_call: TRBV29-1
cdr3_nt: TGTGCCAGCAGCCCTAACCAGGGAGGTTCGCAAGAGACCCAGTACTTC; cdr3_aa: CASSPNQGGSQETQYF; d_call: -; j_call: TRBJ2-5; clone_size: few; cdr3_length: 16; v_call: TRBV5-6
cdr3_nt: TGCAGTGCTCCCGTTCTGAGTTCCACAGATACGCAGTATTTT; cdr3_aa: CSAPVLSSTDTQYF; d_call: -; j_call: TRBJ2-3; clone_size: -; cdr3_length: 14; v_call: TRBV20-1
cdr3_nt: TGTGCCAGTAGTATCCGTTTACCGGAGCCTGGAAACACCATATATTTT; cdr3_aa: CASSIRLPEPGNTIYF; d_call: -; j_call: TRBJ1-3; clone_size: -; cdr3_length: 16; v_call: TRBV19
cdr3_nt: TGTGCCAGCAGCTCGAGGACAGGGATGTACGAGCAGTACTTC; cdr3_aa: CASSSRTGMYEQYF; d_call: TRBD1; j_call: TRBJ2-7; clone_size: few; cdr3_length: 14; v_call: TRBV6-2/TRBV6-3
cdr3_nt: TGTGCCAGCAGGGAGGGTCCCCACACTGAAGCTTTCTTT; cdr3_aa: CASREGPHTEAFF; d_call: -; j_call: TRBJ1-1; clone_size: many; cdr3_length: 13; v_call: TRBV6-1
cdr3_nt: TGTGCCAGCTCACCAGGGAAGGGGACTGAAGCTTTCTTT; cdr3_aa: CASSPGKGTEAFF; d_call: -; j_call: TRBJ1-1; clone_size: few; cdr3_length: 13; v_call: TRBV18
cdr3_nt: TGTGCCATCAGTGAGTCGAGACTAGCGGGCACAGATACGCAGTATTTT; cdr3_aa: CAISESRLAGTDTQYF; d_call: TRBD2; j_call: TRBJ2-3; clone_size: -; cdr3_length: 16; v_call: TRBV10-3
cdr3_nt: TGTGCCAGTAGTATTCGAGCCCTAGTTCCTGAGCAGTTCTTC; cdr3_aa: CASSIRALVPEQFF; d_call: -; j_call: TRBJ2-1; clone_size: -; cdr3_length: 14; v_call: TRBV19
cdr3_nt: TGCGCCAGCAGCTTTGCCGGGACAGGGGGCTATGAGCAGTTCTTC; cdr3_aa: CASSFAGTGGYEQFF; d_call: TRBD1; j_call: TRBJ2-1; clone_size: -; cdr3_length: 15; v_call: TRBV5-1
cdr3_nt: TGTGCCAGCACCCGACAGGGGGCGCGGCATGAGCAGTTCTTC; cdr3_aa: CASTRQGARHEQFF; d_call: TRBD1; j_call: TRBJ2-1; clone_size: -; cdr3_length: 14; v_call: TRBV7-9
cdr3_nt: TGTGCCAGCAGTTTAACCGGGACAGGGGGGTTCATTCAGTACTTC; cdr3_aa: CASSLTGTGGFIQYF; d_call: TRBD1; j_call: TRBJ2-4; clone_size: many; cdr3_length: 15; v_call: TRBV28
cdr3_nt: TGCAGCGTTGTTGGACCGAACACTGAAGCTTTCTTT; cdr3_aa: CSVVGPNTEAFF; d_call: -; j_call: TRBJ1-1; clone_size: -; cdr3_length: 12; v_call: TRBV29-1
cdr3_nt: TGCAGTGCCCCAGGGGGGGGGCCAGGTGAAAAACTGTTTTTT; cdr3_aa: CSAPGGGPGEKLFF; d_call: TRBD1; j_call: TRBJ1-4; clone_size: -; cdr3_length: 14; v_call: TRBV20-1
cdr3_nt: TGCAGCGTCCCTTCTTATGGACAGAACACTGAAGCTTTCTTT; cdr3_aa: CSVPSYGQNTEAFF; d_call: -; j_call: TRBJ1-1; clone_size: -; cdr3_length: 14; v_call: TRBV29-1
cdr3_nt: TGTGCCAGCAGCTTAGCGGGGACCACAGATACGCAGTATTTT; cdr3_aa: CASSLAGTTDTQYF; d_call: -; j_call: TRBJ2-3; clone_size: few; cdr3_length: 14; v_call: TRBV7-2
cdr3_nt: TGTGCCAGCAGCTTCGGGACATCTGGAAACACCATATATTTT; cdr3_aa: CASSFGTSGNTIYF; d_call: -; j_call: TRBJ1-3; clone_size: few; cdr3_length: 14; v_call: TRBV7-2
cdr3_nt: TGTGCCAGCAGCCTCCGGCTGGAGCAGTTCTTC; cdr3_aa: CASSLRLEQFF; d_call: -; j_call: TRBJ2-1; clone_size: few; cdr3_length: 11; v_call: TRBV12-3/TRBV12-4
cdr3_nt: TGTGCCAGCAGCCCAACCCGCCTAGCTTTATACAATGAGCAGTTCTTC; cdr3_aa: CASSPTRLALYNEQFF; d_call: -; j_call: TRBJ2-1; clone_size: -; cdr3_length: 16; v_call: TRBV7-9
cdr3_nt: TGTGCCAGCAGCGGGAGGGGCTCCTACAATGAGCAGTTCTTC; cdr3_aa: CASSGRGSYNEQFF; d_call: TRBD2; j_call: TRBJ2-1; clone_size: few; cdr3_length: 14; v_call: TRBV25-1
cdr3_nt: TGTGCCAGCAGTTACTCAGGGGGCTGGCCCCAGCATTTT; cdr3_aa: CASSYSGGWPQHF; d_call: TRBD1; j_call: TRBJ1-5; clone_size: many; cdr3_length: 13; v_call: TRBV6-5
cdr3_nt: TGTGCCAGCAGCCAAGTCTCAGACGGACGCGGCCTCCACTTT; cdr3_aa: CASSQVSDGRGLHF; d_call: -; j_call: TRBJ1-6; clone_size: -; cdr3_length: 14; v_call: TRBV4-2
cdr3_nt: TGCAGTGCCCCCCGCCTGGGAAGGGAGAACTATGGCTACACCTTC; cdr3_aa: CSAPRLGRENYGYTF; d_call: -; j_call: TRBJ1-2; clone_size: few; cdr3_length: 15; v_call: TRBV20-1
cdr3_nt: TGTGCCAGCAGTGAACTCGCGGGAGCTGGGGAGACCCAGTACTTC; cdr3_aa: CASSELAGAGETQYF; d_call: TRBD2; j_call: TRBJ2-5; clone_size: -; cdr3_length: 15; v_call: TRBV2
cdr3_nt: TGTGCCAGCAGTTACTCGAGAGGGGCGGACGGCTACACCTTC; cdr3_aa: CASSYSRGADGYTF; d_call: -; j_call: TRBJ1-2; clone_size: few; cdr3_length: 14; v_call: TRBV6-5
cdr3_nt: TGTGCCAGCAGCGATACGGGACATCCCTACGAGCAGTACTTC; cdr3_aa: CASSDTGHPYEQYF; d_call: -; j_call: TRBJ2-7; clone_size: many; cdr3_length: 14; v_call: TRBV6-1
cdr3_nt: TGCAGTGCTACTACAGGGAGCCCGGGGAGCACAGATACGCAGTATTTT; cdr3_aa: CSATTGSPGSTDTQYF; d_call: -; j_call: TRBJ2-3; clone_size: few; cdr3_length: 16; v_call: TRBV20-1
cdr3_nt: TGTGCCAGCAGTCCCCCTAAATTCTACAATGAGCAGTTCTTC; cdr3_aa: CASSPPKFYNEQFF; d_call: -; j_call: TRBJ2-1; clone_size: few; cdr3_length: 14; v_call: TRBV28
cdr3_nt: TGTGCCAGCACTTACTGGAAGGGAAGCACAGATACGCAGTATTTT; cdr3_aa: CASTYWKGSTDTQYF; d_call: -; j_call: TRBJ2-3; clone_size: few; cdr3_length: 15; v_call: TRBV5-4
cdr3_nt: TGCAGTGCTAACGACAGGGGCAACGAGCAGTACTTC; cdr3_aa: CSANDRGNEQYF; d_call: TRBD1; j_call: TRBJ2-7; clone_size: many; cdr3_length: 12; v_call: TRBV20-1
cdr3_nt: TGTGCCAGTGAGTTAAGGCCTGTCTACGGGCAGTACTTC; cdr3_aa: CASELRPVYGQYF; d_call: -; j_call: TRBJ2-7; clone_size: many; cdr3_length: 13; v_call: TRBV2
cdr3_nt: TGTGCCAGCAGCTTAGTGCGGGTAGATACGCAGTATTTT; cdr3_aa: CASSLVRVDTQYF; d_call: -; j_call: TRBJ2-3; clone_size: few; cdr3_length: 13; v_call: TRBV7-2
cdr3_nt: TGTGCCAGCAGTTCACCGCTAGAGACCCAGTACTTC; cdr3_aa: CASSSPLETQYF; d_call: -; j_call: TRBJ2-5; clone_size: -; cdr3_length: 12; v_call: TRBV28
cdr3_nt: TGCAGTGCGCACGGACTAGCGGGAGCGTCAAGGGAGCAGTTCTTC; cdr3_aa: CSAHGLAGASREQFF; d_call: TRBD2; j_call: TRBJ2-1; clone_size: few; cdr3_length: 15; v_call: TRBV20-1
cdr3_nt: TGTGCCAGCTGGATTAGGGGTTCGCCTGAAGCTTTCTTT; cdr3_aa: CASWIRGSPEAFF; d_call: -; j_call: TRBJ1-1; clone_size: few; cdr3_length: 13; v_call: TRBV12-3/TRBV12-4
cdr3_nt: TGTGCCAGCAGCTTAGAAGCGGGGGACTTTAACAATGAGCAGTTCTTC; cdr3_aa: CASSLEAGDFNNEQFF; d_call: TRBD2; j_call: TRBJ2-1; clone_size: few; cdr3_length: 16; v_call: TRBV7-2
cdr3_nt: TGCAGTGCTACCCCTCCAGGGGACACAGATACGCAGTATTTT; cdr3_aa: CSATPPGDTDTQYF; d_call: -; j_call: TRBJ2-3; clone_size: -; cdr3_length: 14; v_call: TRBV20-1
cdr3_nt: TGTGCCAGCAGCTTAGGCGACAGGCTACGTCAGCCCCAGCATTTT; cdr3_aa: CASSLGDRLRQPQHF; d_call: -; j_call: TRBJ1-5; clone_size: -; cdr3_length: 15; v_call: TRBV7-2
cdr3_nt: TGTGCCAGTGGACAGCAAAACATTCAGTACTTC; cdr3_aa: CASGQQNIQYF; d_call: -; j_call: TRBJ2-4; clone_size: -; cdr3_length: 11; v_call: TRBV12-3/TRBV12-4
cdr3_nt: TGTGCCAGCAGTTACTCGACCGGGGTCACTGAAGCTTTCTTT; cdr3_aa: CASSYSTGVTEAFF; d_call: -; j_call: TRBJ1-1; clone_size: -; cdr3_length: 14; v_call: TRBV6-5
cdr3_nt: TGCAGTGCTAGAATGAAGTGGGGTACGCAGTATTTT; cdr3_aa: CSARMKWGTQYF; d_call: -; j_call: TRBJ2-3; clone_size: few; cdr3_length: 12; v_call: TRBV20-1
cdr3_nt: TGTGCCAGCTTTACCCAAAGGGGCACTGAAGCTTTCTTT; cdr3_aa: CASFTQRGTEAFF; d_call: -; j_call: TRBJ1-1; clone_size: few; cdr3_length: 13; v_call: TRBV18
cdr3_nt: TGCAGCGCGACAGGAACCTACGAGCAGTACTTC; cdr3_aa: CSATGTYEQYF; d_call: -; j_call: TRBJ2-7; clone_size: -; cdr3_length: 11; v_call: TRBV29-1
cdr3_nt: TGTGCCAGCAGTAGGGACGGGCGACGGGGCACTGAAGCTTTCTTT; cdr3_aa: CASSRDGRRGTEAFF; d_call: -; j_call: TRBJ1-1; clone_size: many; cdr3_length: 15; v_call: TRBV12-3/TRBV12-4
cdr3_nt: TGTGCCAGCAGCCAATCGGGGGGGCTTGGAACTGAAGCTTTCTTT; cdr3_aa: CASSQSGGLGTEAFF; d_call: -; j_call: TRBJ1-1; clone_size: -; cdr3_length: 15; v_call: TRBV3-1